The source of this T cell receptor beta chain is a study of blood T cell repertoires in COVID-19. Repertoires were generated with immunoSEQ multiplex PCR, while TCRdb's copy carries only in-frame clones and drops some. The sample contains about 370,000 clones, about 89% of which appear only once. The germline V gene has CDR1 SGDLS and CDR2 YYNGEE. J gave up 1 base and V 0 bases, and 10 bases lay outside the gene matches. The CDR3 length is 18 residues. The receptor was isolated from a woman aged 25-40 years with COVID-19, enrolled during active disease. Sequenced input: peripheral blood. V and J are TRBV9 and TRBJ2-3, with 8 bases that match TRBD1. The chain's CDR3 is CASSVAPGSGGGTDTQYF. The CDR3 coding sequence is TGTGCCAGCAGCGTAGCCCCCGGTTCAGGGGGCGGCACAGATACGCAGTATTTT.